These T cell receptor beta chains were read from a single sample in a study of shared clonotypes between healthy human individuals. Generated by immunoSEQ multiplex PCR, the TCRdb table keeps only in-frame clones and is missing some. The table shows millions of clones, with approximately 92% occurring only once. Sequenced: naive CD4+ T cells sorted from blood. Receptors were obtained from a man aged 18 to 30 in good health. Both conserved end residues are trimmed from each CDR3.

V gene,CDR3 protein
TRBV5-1,ASSSGQSYPPTSGNTIY
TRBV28,ASTLGLAGGQETQY
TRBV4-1,ASSSTHGHYGYT
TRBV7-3,ASSPAGTVNTEAF
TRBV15,ATSLQGFDQPQH
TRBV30,ACSVGSPEAF
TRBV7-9,ASSTGDREMNTEAF
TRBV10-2,ASSVRLAEIRSGANVLT
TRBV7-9,ASSSIGSPLH
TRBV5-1,ASTGTQETQY
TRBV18,ASSPPTGGIGELF
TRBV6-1,ASTGQLQETQY
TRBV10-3,AISPRDTLGLGYT
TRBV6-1,ASSYQETQY
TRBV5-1,ASSRSYGLAGPSTSYEQY